This T cell receptor beta chain was retrieved from a study of blood T cells in healthy people across ages. The wider study: Capturing about one barcoded beta molecule per two T cells was achieved by template switching.

Ten or more counts support this clonotype. Its antigen is as yet unknown. A J-beta primer mix and a sample-barcoded 5' primer were used in a second PCR of about 7 to 12 cycles. TCRdb passed the 5' RACE reads through MiXCR, listing each CDR3 protein once. The top ten clones hold 15% to 20% of a sample with about 780,000 distinct CDR3 sequences, about half of them seen once. V gave up 2 bases and J gave up 7 bases; unmatched junction bases: 7. Germline V gives CDR1 KGHDR, CDR2 SFDVKD. The CDR3 is 17 amino acids. Study-wide findings and caveats: TCR beta diversity tracked closely with naive T cell percentage.

Extracted total RNA amounted to at least 6 micrograms for each sample. The specimen sequenced was blood. V gene TRBV24-1 combines with J gene TRBJ2-1; 13 bases map to TRBD2. This clonotype was obtained from a man older than 75 in good health. The CDR3 DNA reads TGTGCCACCAGTGATTCCCGACTAGCGGGAGGACGGAATGAGCAGTTCTTC. This translates into CATSDSRLAGGRNEQFF.